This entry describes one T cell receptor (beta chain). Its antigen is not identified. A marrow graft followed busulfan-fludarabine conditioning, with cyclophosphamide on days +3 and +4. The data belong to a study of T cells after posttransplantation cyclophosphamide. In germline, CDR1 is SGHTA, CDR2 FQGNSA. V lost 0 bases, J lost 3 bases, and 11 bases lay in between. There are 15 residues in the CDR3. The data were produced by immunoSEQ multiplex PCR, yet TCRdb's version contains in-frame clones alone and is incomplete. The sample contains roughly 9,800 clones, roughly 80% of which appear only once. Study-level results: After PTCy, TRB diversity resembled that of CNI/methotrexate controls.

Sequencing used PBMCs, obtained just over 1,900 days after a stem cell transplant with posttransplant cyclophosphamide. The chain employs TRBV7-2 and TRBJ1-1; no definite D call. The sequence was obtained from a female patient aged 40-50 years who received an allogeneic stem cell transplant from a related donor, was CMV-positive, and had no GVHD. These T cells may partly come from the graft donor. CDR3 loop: CASSLAIAVYTEAFF. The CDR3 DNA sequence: TGTGCCAGCAGCTTAGCGATCGCGGTTTACACTGAAGCTTTCTTT.